This T cell receptor beta chain was sequenced during a study of shared clonotypes between healthy human individuals. Study-wide context: Plates per donor: three CD4 naive, three CD4 memory, two CD8 naive, one CD8 memory.

Only in-frame clones appear in the TCRdb table, and some are missing; sequencing was by immunoSEQ multiplex PCR. The sample lists some 2,000,000 clones, about 95% seen once, with 1% to 1.3% in the top ten. A word on this clone: This sample includes further DNA sequences coding for the same CDR3.

CD45RO-negative, CCR7-selected cells formed the naive CD8 fraction, which excluded terminally differentiated effector memory CD45RA+ cells. The sequence was obtained from a man aged 18 to 30 in good health. The sequenced sample consisted of naive CD8+ T cells sorted from blood.

DNA of the CDR3: TGTGCCAGCAGCTTAGTGTCGGCTTACGAGCAGTACTTC. Protein: CASSLVSAYEQYF. This chain connects TRBV7-9 to TRBJ2-7; D gene unclear. Germline loops: CDR1 SEHNR, CDR2 FQNEAQ (reference sequence). The CDR3 length is 13 residues. The V end was cut by 1 base, the J end by 4 bases, with 8 bases between.